The next 26 T cell receptor beta chains were all read from a single sample in a study of regulatory T cells in long-lasting Graves disease. Time point denoted: newly diagnosed GD, antithyroid drugs for less than 3 months. RNA from PBMCs was the source of the TCR library. According to the study, TCR beta libraries were built with iRepertoire HTBI primers and CDR3-region Arm-PCR. TCRdb analysed the multiplex PCR reads with MiXCR anew, one entry per CDR3 protein. The sample lists about 310,000 distinct CDR3 sequences, about a sixth seen once, with about 40% in the top ten. Specimen: peripheral blood mononuclear cells (PBMCs), collected at new diagnosis, from a patient treated with antithyroid drugs. These receptors were taken from a female donor with Graves disease.

V usage is TRBV20-1 and J usage is TRBJ2-5; TRBD2 aligns across 8 bases. The DNA end favors TRBJ2-1, so the J call may be wrong. Germline V lookup: CDR1 DFQATT, CDR2 SNEGSKA (reference sequence). This CDR3 has 15 amino acids. DNA of the CDR3: TGCAGTGCTAGACCTCTAGCGGGTGGTTTTGGTGAGCAGTTCTTC. The encoded protein is CSARPLAGGFGEQFF.

This clonotype was observed at least ten times. This rearrangement joins TRBV28 to TRBJ1-5, with a possible D match to TRBD1 (5 bases). The CDR3 extends over 14 amino acids. Germline V gene data show CDR1 as MDHEN and CDR2 as SYDVKM. Trimming took off 5 bases at V and 3 bases at J, with 11 bases between the two ends. The CDR3 bases are TGTGCCAGCAGTACCCCCGGGGCCAATCAGCCCCAGCATTTT. This codes for CASSTPGANQPQHF.

This clonotype was detected ten times or more. The V call is TRBV6-5, the J call TRBJ1-2, with no clear D. CDR1 is MNHEY and CDR2 is SVGAGI in the germline V gene. This CDR3 is 13 amino acids long. The V and J ends lost 5 bases and 6 bases respectively, with 13 bases between them. In DNA, the CDR3 is TGTGCCAGCAGTCTACTCCCCACAAATGGCTACACCTTC. Its translation is CASSLLPTNGYTF.

The chain has TRBV11-1 and TRBJ2-5; 8 bases agree with TRBD2. In germline, CDR1 is SGHAT, CDR2 FQDESV (reference sequence). V lost 5 bases to trimming and J lost 5 bases; unmatched junction nucleotides: 10. This CDR3 comprises 15 residues. CDR3 residues: CASSLEREMWETQYF. The CDR3 DNA is TGTGCCAGCAGCCTTGAGCGGGAGATGTGGGAGACCCAGTACTTC.

This clonotype was observed many times. The chain links TRBV5-1 to TRBJ2-7; 9 nucleotides line up with TRBD2. Losses at the gene ends were 4 bases for V and 4 bases for J; bases not matched to a gene: 6. Germline V CDR1 and CDR2: SGHRS, YFSETQ. The CDR3 has 14 amino acids. The CDR3 region is CASSRSGRMYEQYF. DNA for the CDR3: TGCGCCAGCAGCCGTAGCGGGAGAATGTACGAGCAGTACTTC. The entire variable domain, with the rest obtained from reference TRBV5-1 and TRBJ2-7, is as follows: KAGVTQTPRYLIKTRGQQVTLSCSPISGHRSVSWYQQTPGQGLQFLFEYFSETQRNKGNFPGRFSGRQFSNSRSEMNVSTLELGDSALYLCASSRSGRMYEQYFGPGTRLTVT.

The chain employs TRBV20-1 and TRBJ2-7, with 8 bases fitting TRBD2. Germline trimming cut 1 base from V and 4 bases from J; bases unmatched to any gene: 3. The CDR3 runs to 13 residues. CDR1 and CDR2 from the germline V gene are DFQATT and SNEGSKA (reference sequence). The CDR3 DNA is TGCAGTGCTAGAGTGGCTAGCGGGTACGAGCAGTACTTC. Residues: CSARVASGYEQYF.

This clonotype occurred many times. The chain links TRBV2 to TRBJ2-7; weak D call: TRBD2 (5 bases). The germline V and J ends were trimmed by 5 bases and 5 bases, with 13 bases remaining between them. The CDR3 covers 13 residues. CDR1 and CDR2 (germline): SNHLY, FYNNEI. The CDR3 DNA is TGTGCCAGCAGTTTTTACCTCGGGGACGAGCAGTACTTC. Translated: CASSFYLGDEQYF.

This clonotype was picked up a small number of times. The chain recombines TRBV5-6 with TRBJ1-2, with 8 bases aligning to TRBD1. Germline trimming cut 0 bases from V and 4 bases from J; bases unmatched to any gene: 5. This CDR3 region has 15 residues. Per the germline V gene, CDR1 is SGHDT and CDR2 is YYEEEE. CDR3 protein: CASSLEQGGVYGYTF. The DNA for the CDR3 is TGTGCCAGCAGCTTGGAACAGGGGGGCGTCTATGGCTACACCTTC.

At least ten counts were recorded for this clonotype. This chain uses TRBV28 with TRBJ2-6; D perhaps matches TRBD2 (5 bases). The CDR3 is 19 residues long. Trimming shortened V by 1 base and J by 0 bases, and 16 bases separated the two germline ends. Germline assignment: CDR1 MDHEN and CDR2 SYDVKM. CDR3 sequence reads: CASSLYDLGRASGANVLTF. The CDR3 nucleotides read TGTGCCAGCAGTTTATATGATCTCGGGCGGGCCTCTGGGGCCAACGTCCTGACTTTC.

The rearrangement uses TRBV3-1 and TRBJ2-1; the match to TRBD2 covers 11 bases. There are 17 residues in the CDR3. From germline, CDR1 is LGHDT and CDR2 YNNKEL (reference sequence). V was pared by 2 bases and J by 10 bases, with 13 bases of the junction left unmatched. The chain's CDR3 is CASSQPQLAGDFREQFF. The CDR3, as DNA: TGTGCCAGCAGCCAACCCCAACTAGCGGGAGACTTCCGGGAGCAGTTCTTC.

There are many counts of this clonotype. The chain has TRBV19 and TRBJ1-5; D is possibly TRBD1 (5 bases). Germline V lookup: CDR1 LNHDA, CDR2 SQIVND (reference sequence). The CDR3 length is 16 residues. V lost 6 bases to trimming and J lost 3 bases, with 18 bases between them. CDR3 nucleotide sequence: TGTGCCAGTAGATGGGGGGTTGACGGGACCAATCAGCCCCAGCATTTT. Protein product: CASRWGVDGTNQPQHF.

This clonotype was picked up many times. The rearrangement uses TRBV5-5 and TRBJ2-1; D is possibly TRBD2 (6 bases). The CDR3 is 14 residues long. Germline V gene lookup returns CDR1 SGHKS and CDR2 YYEKEE (reference sequence). Trimming pared 2 bases from V and 5 bases from J, leaving 11 bases between. The DNA of the CDR3 is TGTGCCAGCAGCTTCCGGGGGACCGACAATGAGCAGTTCTTC. It yields the protein CASSFRGTDNEQFF.

The chain has TRBV9 and TRBJ2-2, with D possibly called TRBD1 or TRBD2 (5 bases each). The V end was cut by 0 bases, the J end by 7 bases, with 19 bases between. The CDR3 totals 17 residues. The V gene's germline CDR1 is SGDLS and CDR2 YYNGEE. As DNA, the CDR3 is TGTGCCAGCAGCGTAGAACCTTCCGTCGGGGCCTACGGGGAGCTGTTTTTT. Translated, it gives CASSVEPSVGAYGELFF.

The rearrangement links TRBV4-1 to TRBJ2-1; 13 bases agree with TRBD2. Germline V gene sequence: CDR1 MGHRA, CDR2 YSYEKL. The V and J ends lost 1 base and 4 bases, in that order; junction bases with no gene match: 1. The CDR3 has 16 amino acids. The CDR3 region is CASSQGLAGGYNEQFF. DNA of the CDR3: TGCGCCAGCAGCCAAGGACTAGCGGGAGGTTACAATGAGCAGTTCTTC.

Ten or more counts support this clonotype. The genes are TRBV19 and TRBJ2-7, with 11 nucleotides matching TRBD2. The V and J ends lost 0 bases and 6 bases, in that order; junction bases with no gene match: 4. The CDR3 totals 15 residues. Germline V lookup: CDR1 LNHDA, CDR2 SQIVND (reference sequence). The CDR3 is CASSIEASGRLEQYF. In DNA form, the CDR3 reads TGTGCCAGTAGTATAGAAGCTAGCGGGAGGCTCGAGCAGTACTTC.

In this sample, this clonotype turned up many times. One end of the junction varies from germline; a read error may be responsible. The V and J genes are TRBV11-3 and TRBJ2-7; 7 bases agree with TRBD1. CDR3 size: 14 residues. Germline CDR1 is SGHNT and CDR2 is YENEEA. The CDR3 DNA reads as TGTACCAGCAGCCCACACCGGGACAGCTACGAGCAGTACTTC. This gives the protein CTSSPHRDSYEQYF. Filled out from reference TRBV11-3 and TRBJ2-7, the complete variable domain reads EAGVVQSPRYKIIEKKQPVAFWCNPISGHNTLYWYLQNLGQGPELLIRYENEEAVDDSQLPKDRFSAERLKGVDSTLKIQPAELGDSAVYLCTSSPHRDSYEQYFGPGTRLTVT.

This clonotype showed up many times. This sequence joins TRBV28 and TRBJ2-1; perhaps TRBD2 as D (6 bases). The CDR3 spans 13 residues. V lost 3 bases, J lost 8 bases, and 11 bases lay in between. Germline V gives CDR1 MDHEN, CDR2 SYDVKM. Here the CDR3 DNA reads TGTGCCAGCAGTTTGGAGGGGACGCATGAGCAGTTCTTC. It specifies CASSLEGTHEQFF. The whole variable domain, filled in from reference TRBV28 and TRBJ2-1, reads DVKVTQSSRYLVKRTGEKVFLECVQDMDHENMFWYRQDPGLGLRLIYFSYDVKMKEKGDIPEGYSVSREKKERFSLILESASTNQTSMYLCASSLEGTHEQFFGPGTRLTVL.

This clonotype was found many times. V gene TRBV20-1 combines with J gene TRBJ2-7; 7 bases are shared with TRBD2. This CDR3 comprises 16 residues. The germline gives CDR1 DFQATT, CDR2 SNEGSKA (reference sequence). J gave up 1 base and V 1 base, and 10 bases lay outside the gene matches. This CDR3 is CSARAPGLAVSYEQYF. The CDR3 coding sequence is TGCAGTGCTAGAGCACCGGGGCTAGCGGTATCCTACGAGCAGTACTTC.

This clonotype was detected many times. The V call is TRBV15, the J call TRBJ2-1, with 8 bases matching TRBD2. There are 16 residues in the CDR3. The germline V gene encodes CDR1 LNHNV and CDR2 YYDKDF (reference sequence). Trimming at V came to 5 bases and at J to 10 bases, leaving 16 bases not matched to a gene. CDR3 in DNA: TGTGCCACCAGCTTGGCTAGCGGGCTCAGGGTGGGGGAGCAGTTCTTC. This translates into CATSLASGLRVGEQFF.

J is TRBJ2-3 and V is TRBV5-1, with D perhaps TRBD1 (6 bases). V lost 6 bases and J lost 5, with 22 bases in between. This CDR3 has 16 amino acids. Germline V CDR1 and CDR2: SGHRS, YFSETQ. DNA of the CDR3: TGCGCCAGCACCCCACCCAGGACAGACGGACTAGATACGCAGTATTTT. This encodes CASTPPRTDGLDTQYF.

This clonotype was observed at least ten times. J is TRBJ1-1 and V is TRBV12-5; no reliable D call. The CDR3 has 20 amino acids. Trimming cost V 2 bases and J 1 base, with 26 bases left between them. The germline V gene has CDR1 LGHNT and CDR2 FRNRAP. CDR3: CASGLSDRWLVGPENTEAFF. CDR3 in DNA: TGTGCTAGTGGTTTGTCTGATAGATGGTTGGTAGGGCCGGAGAACACTGAAGCTTTCTTT.

This clonotype was seen more than once but under ten times. The gene calls are TRBV16 and TRBJ1-1, with D perhaps TRBD1 (6 bases). The CDR3 loop spans 14 amino acids. Germline V gives CDR1 KGHSY, CDR2 FQNENV. V was trimmed by 3 bases and J by 4 bases, leaving 12 bases between them. Written as DNA, the CDR3 is TGTGCCAGCAGCCAGGCAACAGGGAGCACTGAAGCTTTCTTT. It translates to CASSQATGSTEAFF.

This clonotype was counted at least ten times. This chain links TRBV7-2 with TRBJ2-1, with no clear D. The CDR3 is 12 amino acids. Trimming removed 2 bases at V and 6 bases at J, with 5 bases between. The germline V gene has CDR1 SGHTA and CDR2 FQGNSA. The CDR3 protein is CASSLRVNEQFF. The CDR3 nucleotides read TGTGCCAGCAGCTTACGGGTCAATGAGCAGTTCTTC. The full variable domain, rest sourced from reference TRBV7-2 and TRBJ2-1, is GAGVSQSPSNKVTEKGKDVELRCDPISGHTALYWYRQSLGQGLEFLIYFQGNSAPDKSGLPSDRFSAERTGGSVSTLTIQRTQQEDSAVYLCASSLRVNEQFFGPGTRLTVL.

Many counts were recorded for this clonotype. Given a much more abundant clone one base away, this may be a read error. The chain links TRBV11-2 to TRBJ2-1, with D perhaps TRBD1 or TRBD2 (5 bases each). The V end lost 5 bases, the J end lost 15 bases, and 20 bases lay between the germline ends. This CDR3 spans 13 amino acids. Germline CDR1 is SGHAT and CDR2 is FQNNGV. The CDR3 region has the DNA TGTGCCAGCAGCCAAGGGGCGGAGGTCATGGGGTTCTTC. Translation: CASSQGAEVMGFF.

This clonotype has just a few counts. A much larger clonotype is one base distant, so this may be a read error. V is TRBV12-3 or TRBV12-4 and J is TRBJ2-5; perhaps TRBD2 as D (5 bases). The V gene lost 5 bases and the J gene lost 9 bases, with 16 bases spanning the gap. There are 13 residues in the CDR3. The CDR3 DNA sequence: TGTGCCAGCAGTAGATTAGCGAAGGAGGCCCAGTACTTC. It encodes CASSRLAKEAQYF.

This clonotype was counted ten times or more. As DNA, the CDR3 is TGTGCCAGCAGTTTCTCGTGGGGGGGCAATCAGCCCCAGCATTTT. Translated, it gives CASSFSWGGNQPQHF. This rearrangement joins TRBV28 to TRBJ1-5; D possibly corresponds to TRBD1 (5 bases). The germline V gene has CDR1 MDHEN and CDR2 SYDVKM. CDR3 length equals 15 residues. The ends were cut back, 3 bases at V and 2 bases at J, with 11 bases in the middle.